Listed here are 29 T cell receptor beta chains from one sample, sequenced in a study of shared T cell receptors in the human thymus (TCRdb year 2021). Libraries were constructed by the immunoSEQ multiplex PCR assay. In TCRdb, the immuneACCESS table is reduced to in-frame sequences with V and J assigned. These tables do not hold every clone; where another copy was compared, an unresolved V gene accounts for under half, and the others remain unexplained. Across this sample there are under 850,000 clones, with approximately 90% seen only once. The top ten constitute 0.0085% to 0.012% of the sample. In addition, the sample was reused for a study of human thymus T cells.

Input material: thymocytes. The receptors originated from a boy in the first two years of life with a congenital heart defect. Donor details come from another sample of the same person, matched by shared clones.

This rearrangement joins TRBV28 to TRBJ1-4, with 7 positions matching TRBD1. V lost 3 bases and J lost 8; bases outside the gene matches: 12. This CDR3 is built from 16 residues. CDR1 MDHEN and CDR2 SYDVKM come from the germline V gene. The CDR3 sequence: CASSFQGRGKCEKLFF. The CDR3 DNA reads as TGTGCCAGCAGTTTTCAGGGCAGGGGGAAATGCGAAAAACTGTTTTTT.

The chain joins TRBV19 to TRBJ2-7, with D perhaps TRBD2 (5 bases). V was cut by 1 base and J by 2 bases, with 12 bases left in between. Germline assignment: CDR1 LNHDA and CDR2 SQIVND (reference sequence). The CDR3 has 15 residues. The CDR3: CASSIALVGPYEQYF. The CDR3 DNA reads as TGTGCCAGTAGTATAGCACTAGTAGGGCCCTACGAGCAGTACTTC.

The rearrangement links TRBV28 to TRBJ2-5; TRBD2 matches at 8 bases. Germline CDR1 and CDR2: MDHEN and SYDVKM. The length of the CDR3 is 16 residues. Trimming took 6 bases from V and 5 from J; bases not matched to a gene: 14. The CDR3 DNA sequence: TGTGCCAGCAGCGAGACCGGGACTAGGATAACGGAGACCCAGTACTTC. It codes for CASSETGTRITETQYF. Using reference TRBV28 and TRBJ2-5 for the parts outside the CDR3, the full variable domain is DVKVTQSSRYLVKRTGEKVFLECVQDMDHENMFWYRQDPGLGLRLIYFSYDVKMKEKGDIPEGYSVSREKKERFSLILESASTNQTSMYLCASSETGTRITETQYFGPGTRLLVL.

This chain links TRBV7-9 with TRBJ2-7; 9 nucleotides line up with TRBD1. The CDR3 extends over 19 amino acids. J was trimmed by 6 bases and V by 5 bases; bases with no gene match: 23. Germline V gene data show CDR1 as SEHNR and CDR2 as FQNEAQ (reference sequence). CDR3 protein: CASSLGTRRVWDRECEQYF. DNA for the CDR3: TGTGCCAGCAGCCTAGGGACGCGTCGCGTTTGGGACAGGGAGTGCGAGCAGTACTTC.

This chain joins TRBV7-6 and TRBJ2-3, with TRBD1 identical over 7 bases. Germline V gene lookup returns CDR1 SGHVS and CDR2 FNYEAQ. The CDR3 extends over 16 amino acids. V lost 5 bases and J lost 0; bases outside the gene matches: 8. The chain's CDR3 is CASSAAGTASTDTQYF. CDR3 DNA: TGTGCCAGCAGCGCGGCCGGGACAGCTAGCACAGATACGCAGTATTTT.

CDR3 residues: CASSSGWREGRNEQFF. CDR3 coding DNA: TGCGCCAGCAGCTCAGGTTGGCGGGAGGGCCGGAATGAGCAGTTCTTC. The chain joins TRBV5-1 to TRBJ2-1; TRBD2 aligns across 9 bases. The junction had 11 bases not matched to a gene; V was cut back by 3 bases and J by 7 bases. This CDR3 is built from 16 residues. From germline, CDR1 is SGHRS and CDR2 YFSETQ.

This rearrangement joins TRBV4-2 to TRBJ2-5, with D possibly TRBD2 on 6 matching bases. There are 15 residues in the CDR3. V lost 2 bases, J lost 5 bases, and 15 bases lay in between. Germline V gene lookup returns CDR1 LGHNA and CDR2 YNFKEQ. CDR3 sequence: CASSQPETRGETQYF. As DNA, the CDR3 is TGTGCCAGCAGCCAACCAGAGACTAGGGGCGAGACCCAGTACTTC.

The V and J genes are TRBV19 and TRBJ1-6; 9 bases are a match to TRBD1. The germline V gene encodes CDR1 LNHDA and CDR2 SQIVND (reference sequence). J was trimmed by 8 bases and V by 0 bases; bases with no gene match: 8. The CDR3 is made up of 17 amino acids. This CDR3 is CASSIDPPGDRDSPLHF. In nucleotides, the CDR3 is TGTGCCAGTAGTATAGATCCCCCGGGGGACAGGGATTCACCCCTCCACTTT.

The rearrangement uses TRBV28 and TRBJ2-3, with 9 bases identical to TRBD2. The CDR3 loop spans 18 amino acids. V gave up 4 bases and J gave up 3 bases; unmatched junction bases: 14. Germline V gives CDR1 MDHEN, CDR2 SYDVKM. CDR3 bases: TGTGCCAGCAGTTCTTCCCTTCAGCGGGAGGAGGGGACAGATACGCAGTATTTT. Translated, it gives CASSSSLQREEGTDTQYF.

The chain combines TRBV6-1 with TRBJ2-7; 9 bases agree with TRBD1. The ends lost 2 bases at V and 4 bases at J; junction bases unmatched: 6. The CDR3 extends over 15 amino acids. From germline, CDR1 is MNHNS and CDR2 SASEGT. CDR3 nucleotides: TGTGCCAGCAGTGAATACGGACAGGGGACATACGAGCAGTACTTC. It codes for CASSEYGQGTYEQYF.

In DNA form, the CDR3 reads TGTGCCAGCACCTACCGGAGCTCTGGAAACACCATATATTTT. It codes for CASTYRSSGNTIYF. The chain couples TRBV28 to TRBJ1-3; D gene ambiguous. CDR3 size: 14 residues. Germline CDR1 MDHEN, CDR2 SYDVKM. Trimming removed 7 bases from V and 0 bases from J, with 10 bases in between.

The chain employs TRBV7-2 and TRBJ2-7, with 8 bases aligning to TRBD2. Germline trimming cut 4 bases from V and 0 bases from J; bases unmatched to any gene: 8. The CDR3 consists of 16 residues. In germline, CDR1 is SGHTA, CDR2 FQGNSA. CDR3 protein: CASSSRTSSFSYEQYF. In DNA, the CDR3 is TGTGCCAGCAGCTCCCGGACTAGCTCCTTCTCCTACGAGCAGTACTTC.

This rearrangement joins TRBV28 to TRBJ2-7; no firm D call. Germline CDR1 and CDR2: MDHEN and SYDVKM. Trimming removed 5 bases from V and 4 bases from J, with 18 bases in between. This CDR3 is 15 amino acids long. The CDR3 loop reads CASSPAPPYRYEQYF. The CDR3 DNA follows: TGTGCCAGCAGTCCTGCTCCCCCCTATCGGTACGAGCAGTACTTC.

This clone occurred once. The rearrangement uses TRBV11-1 and TRBJ1-1, with 11 bases aligning to TRBD1. The CDR3 is 16 residues long. Germline trimming cut 2 bases from V and 7 bases from J; bases unmatched to any gene: 9. From germline, CDR1 is SGHAT and CDR2 FQDESV (reference sequence). CDR3 DNA: TGTGCCAGCAGCTTAACAAGGACAGGGGGCGGCGGTGAAGCTTTCTTT. It codes for CASSLTRTGGGGEAFF.

The chain has TRBV5-1 and TRBJ2-3; 11 nucleotides agree with TRBD2. V lost 5 bases to trimming and J lost 10 bases; unmatched junction nucleotides: 12. Germline CDR1 reads SGHRS; CDR2 reads YFSETQ. The CDR3 spans 15 residues. In DNA form, the CDR3 reads TGCGCCAGCAGTTCCGGTAGCGGGAGGGCCTCGGCGCAGTATTTT. It specifies CASSSGSGRASAQYF.

The chain has TRBV28 and TRBJ1-5; unclear D gene. Per the germline V gene, CDR1 is MDHEN and CDR2 is SYDVKM. The CDR3 loop spans 14 amino acids. V lost 8 bases to trimming and J lost 5 bases, with 16 bases between them. CDR3 DNA: TGTGCCAGCCGCGTGGGAGGGCGGGATCAGCCCCAGCATTTT. The encoded protein is CASRVGGRDQPQHF.

J is TRBJ1-2 and V is TRBV4-2, with no clear D. Trimming stripped 2 bases from V and 4 bases from J, with 17 bases between. The CDR3 contains 16 residues. Germline values: CDR1 LGHNA, CDR2 YNFKEQ. The CDR3 bases are TGTGCCAGCAGCCAATGGGAGGAGGTTGAGGCCTATGGCTACACCTTC. Translating it yields CASSQWEEVEAYGYTF.

This chain links TRBV4-3 with TRBJ2-7, with a possible D match to TRBD1 (6 bases). In germline, CDR1 is LGHNA, CDR2 YSLEER. This CDR3 spans 16 amino acids. Trimming removed 2 bases from V and 5 bases from J, with 19 bases in between. As DNA, the CDR3 is TGCGCCAGCAGCCAAACCACGGTGGGGACACGCGACGAGCAGTACTTC. This encodes CASSQTTVGTRDEQYF.

The chain recombines TRBV4-2 with TRBJ2-5, with TRBD2 matching over 8 bases. V trimming: 6 bases; J trimming: 4 bases; junction bases outside the gene matches: 4. Germline V gene data show CDR1 as LGHNA and CDR2 as YNFKEQ. The CDR3 covers 13 residues. As DNA, the CDR3 is TGTGCCAGCAGGGGACTAGTAGTAGAGACCCAGTACTTC. This encodes CASRGLVVETQYF.

The V gene is TRBV28, the J gene TRBJ2-5; 8 bases agree with TRBD2. Per the germline V gene, CDR1 is MDHEN and CDR2 is SYDVKM. J gave up 9 bases and V 8 bases, and 14 bases lay outside the gene matches. The CDR3 totals 14 residues. CDR3 DNA sequence: TGTGCCAGCGCGGGGACTAGGCCGTATCAGGCCCAGTACTTC. The encoded protein is CASAGTRPYQAQYF.

The chain combines TRBV4-3 with TRBJ2-3, with 8 bases matching TRBD1. The junction had 9 bases not matched to a gene; V was cut back by 4 bases and J by 3 bases. Looked up from germline, CDR1 is LGHNA and CDR2 is YSLEER. This CDR3 region has 16 residues. The CDR3 reads CASSLQAQGATDTQYF. The CDR3 nucleotides read TGCGCCAGCAGCCTCCAGGCCCAGGGGGCAACAGATACGCAGTATTTT.

CDR3: CASAASGRARSGELFF. DNA for the CDR3: TGCGCCAGCGCGGCTAGCGGGAGGGCTAGGTCCGGGGAGCTGTTTTTT. J is TRBJ2-2 and V is TRBV10-2; 12 bases fit TRBD2. The CDR3 consists of 16 residues. Germline V gene data show CDR1 as WSHSY and CDR2 as SAAADI. V shed 8 bases, J shed 6 bases, and the junction held 10 bases outside the gene matches.

This sequence joins TRBV27 and TRBJ2-2; tentative D call: TRBD2 (5 bases). The V gene's germline CDR1 is MNHEY and CDR2 SMNVEV (reference sequence). The CDR3 has 15 residues. Trimming took off 2 bases at V and 1 base at J, with 8 bases between the two ends. CDR3 coding DNA: TGTGCCAGCAGTTTAATAAGCGGGAACACCGGGGAGCTGTTTTTT. Encoded protein: CASSLISGNTGELFF.

V is TRBV7-9 and J is TRBJ2-3, with 11 nucleotides matching TRBD2. Per germline, CDR1 SEHNR and CDR2 FQNEAQ (reference sequence). This CDR3 contains 17 residues. The ends lost 3 bases at V and 5 bases at J; junction bases unmatched: 10. The CDR3 loop is CASSFTPPSGRRDTQYF. The CDR3, as DNA: TGTGCCAGCAGCTTCACCCCGCCTAGCGGGAGGAGAGATACGCAGTATTTT. Together with reference TRBV7-9 and TRBJ2-3, the CDR3 gives the full variable domain: DTGVSQNPRHKITKRGQNVTFRCDPISEHNRLYWYRQTLGQGPEFLTYFQNEAQLEKSRLLSDRFSAERPKGSFSTLEIQRTEQGDSAMYLCASSFTPPSGRRDTQYFGPGTRLTVL.

The V and J genes are TRBV25-1 and TRBJ2-2, with D tentatively TRBD1 (5 bases). CDR3 length: 16 amino acids. Germline V lookup: CDR1 MGHDK, CDR2 SYGVNS. Trimming shortened V by 1 base and J by 5 bases, and 14 bases separated the two germline ends. The CDR3 nucleotides are TGTGCCAGCAGTGAATTTGTGGGGCGCGAGACCGGGGAGCTGTTTTTT. Protein sequence: CASSEFVGRETGELFF.

This chain joins TRBV30 and TRBJ2-1, with 8 bases lining up with TRBD2. This CDR3 comprises 15 residues. The V and J ends lost 5 bases and 8 bases, in that order; junction bases with no gene match: 14. Germline CDR1 is GTSNPN and CDR2 is SVGIG (reference sequence). The CDR3 coding sequence is TGTGCCTGGTGCATGAGCGGGAGTAAGTGGGATGAGCAGTTCTTC. Protein product: CAWCMSGSKWDEQFF.

J is TRBJ1-1 and V is TRBV5-1, with no clear D. Germline loops: CDR1 SGHRS, CDR2 YFSETQ. V was cut by 3 bases and J by 4 bases, with 19 bases left in between. The CDR3 spans 16 residues. CDR3 sequence reads: CASSWHRGTGTTEAFF. The CDR3 nucleotides are TGCGCCAGCAGCTGGCATCGGGGAACGGGAACCACTGAAGCTTTCTTT.

This rearrangement joins TRBV29-1 to TRBJ2-5; 7 bases align to TRBD1. The CDR3 spans 14 residues. V dropped 2 bases and J dropped 7; count of bases not matched to a gene: 10. Looked up from germline, CDR1 is SQVTM and CDR2 is ANQGSEA. CDR3 bases: TGCAGCGTTGAATGGGACAGCCGGCCGGGGACCCAGTACTTC. This codes for CSVEWDSRPGTQYF.

This chain's CDR3 is CASSEARAPGQGPSNYGYTF. In DNA form, the CDR3 reads TGTGCCAGCAGTGAAGCGCGAGCCCCGGGACAGGGGCCCTCGAACTATGGCTACACCTTC. The chain recombines TRBV6-1 with TRBJ1-2; TRBD1 agrees at 10 bases. V was clipped by 0 bases and J by 2 bases; unmatched bases: 15. The CDR3 contains 20 residues. Germline CDR1 reads MNHNS; CDR2 reads SASEGT.